This passage covers 6 T cell receptor beta chains from one sample sequenced in a study of molecular identifiers for immune sequencing clone quantification. MiXCR was run by TCRdb on the PCR reads, yielding one entry per CDR3 protein. The data contain about 40,000 distinct CDR3 sequences, approximately 25% of them singletons. Source material: naive CD8+ T cells from blood, with Jurkat cell RNA spiked in. The sample's subset: FACS-sorted CD8+CD4-CCR7+CD45RA+ naive T cells. The receptor set was obtained from a human donor in good health. Some libraries in this study had Jurkat cell RNA spiked in.

The chain recombines TRBV29-1 with TRBJ2-3; the D gene is possibly TRBD2 (6 bases). CDR3 length: 13 amino acids. V was trimmed by 6 bases and J by 0 bases, leaving 10 bases between them. Germline CDR1 SQVTM, CDR2 ANQGSEA. CDR3 residues: CSVAGTSTDTQYF. The CDR3 DNA is TGCAGCGTAGCCGGGACTAGCACAGATACGCAGTATTTT.

This clonotype has more than one count but fewer than ten. The DNA of the CDR3 is TGTGCCAGCAGTTTCGACTCTAGCTCCTACAATGAGCAGTTCTTC. The encoded protein is CASSFDSSSYNEQFF. The chain is built from TRBV12-3 or TRBV12-4 and TRBJ2-1, with D uncertain. V was clipped by 3 bases and J by 0 bases, with 9 bases between them. The CDR3 is 15 residues long.

In regard to this clonotype: The germline gene is not matched at one end of the junction; a read error may be the cause. As DNA, the CDR3 is TGTGCCAGTAACGGAGGGATCTCTGGAAGCACCATATATTTT. This sequence encodes CASNGGISGSTIYF. The chain recombines TRBV19 with TRBJ1-3, with D uncertain. The CDR3 is 14 residues long. CDR1 is LNHDA, CDR2 SQIVND, per germline (reference sequence). The full variable domain, rest sourced from reference TRBV19 and TRBJ1-3, is DGGITQSPKYLFRKEGQNVTLSCEQNLNHDAMYWYRQDPGQGLRLIYYSQIVNDFQKGDIAEGYSVSREKKESFPLTVTSAQKNPTAFYLCASNGGISGSTIYFGEGSWLTVV.

At least ten counts were recorded for this clonotype. CDR3 sequence (DNA): TGCGCCAGCAGCTTAGAGACAGGGGAATCCTACGAGCAGTACTTC. It yields the protein CASSLETGESYEQYF. The chain carries TRBV5-1 and TRBJ2-7, with 8 bases lining up with TRBD1. V dropped 2 bases and J dropped 1; count of bases not matched to a gene: 5. CDR1 is SGHRS, CDR2 YFSETQ, per germline. The CDR3 consists of 15 residues.

The table lists this clonotype with many counts. The chain recombines TRBV6-5 with TRBJ2-2; weak D call: TRBD2 (5 bases). The V end was cut by 1 base, the J end by 0 bases, with 9 bases between. Germline CDR1 reads MNHEY; CDR2 reads SVGAGI. The CDR3 length is 16 residues. CDR3 sequence reads: CASSYFAGANTGELFF. The CDR3, as DNA: TGTGCCAGCAGTTACTTTGCGGGCGCGAACACCGGGGAGCTGTTTTTT.

This clonotype was recorded many times. The chain uses TRBV9 and TRBJ2-3; the D call may be TRBD1 or TRBD2 (6 bases each). V lost 0 bases and J lost 1, with 9 bases in between. Germline CDR1 is SGDLS and CDR2 is YYNGEE. This CDR3 contains 15 residues. The CDR3, as DNA: TGTGCCAGCAGCGTAGCCGGGGGCGGCACAGATACGCAGTATTTT. It specifies CASSVAGGGTDTQYF.